This record covers a single T cell receptor (beta chain). The target antigen is unknown. Germline and junction disagree at one end, which may indicate a read error. This entry belongs to a study of tumor and adjacent non-tumor tissue in lung cancer. Turning to the study itself: The cohort had about twelve adenocarcinoma, 2 squamous cell and 1 small cell patients. Aged about 30 to 76 years, patients included fewer than 11 men and five or six women with stage I to III disease.

RNA was extracted from bulk tissue without any cell sorting. This CDR3 contains 15 residues. Germline V gene lookup returns CDR1 SGHAT and CDR2 FQNNGV. Study-level points and caveats: Higher tumor TCR diversity was associated with shorter survival. TCR diversity was significantly greater in tumor than normal lung tissue.

The library came from three nested PCR rounds adapted from ARM-PCR protocols. TCRdb independently ran MiXCR on the multiplex PCR reads; one entry per CDR3 protein. The sample lists 70,000 or so distinct CDR3 sequences; roughly three fifths were seen once. The material sequenced was lung tumor tissue. This receptor was identified in a man over 45 with non-small cell lung cancer. V is TRBV11-2 and J is TRBJ2-1; D remains unclear. The CDR3 bases are TGTGCCAGTATCTTAGCCGATCTTAGGGTCAATAAGCAGTTCTTC. Protein product: CASILADLRVNKQFF.